The 28 T cell receptor beta chains below were found in one sample sequenced in a study of blood T cells in healthy people across ages. It was with a sample-barcoded 5' primer and a J-beta primer mix that a second PCR of about 6 to 11 cycles was run. MiXCR, applied by TCRdb to the 5' RACE reads, yields one record per CDR3 protein. Of around 1,100,000 distinct CDR3 sequences listed, about two fifths are singletons. The sample consisted of blood. The source is a man younger than 30 in good health.

The chain combines TRBV6-5 with TRBJ1-2; D perhaps matches TRBD1 (5 bases). This CDR3 has 11 residues. Germline CDR1 MNHEY, CDR2 SVGAGI. Trimming left V 6 bases short and J 6 bases short, with 8 bases between. Here the CDR3 DNA reads TGTGCCAGCAGAGACAGTGATGGCTACACCTTC. It is translated as CASRDSDGYTF.

This clonotype was seen repeatedly, ten times or more. The chain uses TRBV20-1 and TRBJ2-1; TRBD2 matches at 12 bases. The CDR3 sequence is 16 residues long. V lost 6 bases and J lost 0; bases outside the gene matches: 6. Germline values: CDR1 DFQATT, CDR2 SNEGSKA (reference sequence). The CDR3 is CSATSGGPSSYNEQFF. The CDR3 DNA is TGCAGTGCAACTAGCGGGGGGCCTAGCTCCTACAATGAGCAGTTCTTC.

V is TRBV7-3 and J is TRBJ2-1, with 11 bases lining up with TRBD2. The V and J ends lost 5 bases and 7 bases, in that order; junction bases with no gene match: 16. CDR1 is SGHTA, CDR2 FQGTGA, per germline. The CDR3 length is 18 residues. Written as DNA, the CDR3 is TGTGCCAGCAGCGCATACAAACCGGGACTAGCGGTTAGGAATGAGCAGTTCTTC. It codes for CASSAYKPGLAVRNEQFF.

The chain combines TRBV4-3 with TRBJ1-1; TRBD1 is a possible D gene (5 bases). Germline CDR1 is LGHNA and CDR2 is YSLEER. The CDR3 runs to 12 residues. Trimming left V 1 base short and J 8 bases short, with 8 bases between. CDR3 in amino acids: CASSQAWGEAFF. As DNA, the CDR3 is TGCGCCAGCAGCCAAGCCTGGGGGGAAGCTTTCTTT.

This clonotype was detected only a few times. The rearrangement links TRBV5-6 to TRBJ2-5, with D possibly matching TRBD2 (5 bases). The CDR3 contains 11 residues. The germline V and J ends were trimmed by 4 bases and 11 bases, with 12 bases remaining between them. The germline V gene has CDR1 SGHDT and CDR2 YYEEEE. The chain's CDR3 is CASSASGEQYF. In nucleotides, the CDR3 is TGTGCCAGCAGCGCATCCGGGGAGCAGTACTTC.

V gene TRBV20-1 combines with J gene TRBJ1-2, with D perhaps TRBD1 (5 bases). The V and J ends lost 5 bases and 6 bases respectively, with 16 bases between them. The CDR3 is 13 amino acids. Per the germline V gene, CDR1 is DFQATT and CDR2 is SNEGSKA (reference sequence). The CDR3 sequence: CSAPVRGSDGYTF. CDR3 DNA: TGCAGTGCTCCAGTCCGGGGGTCGGATGGCTACACCTTC.

The chain employs TRBV3-1 and TRBJ1-2; no clear D gene. Germline lookup yields CDR1 LGHDT and CDR2 YNNKEL (reference sequence). This CDR3 has 14 amino acids. V was shortened by 5 bases and J by 2 bases, with 12 bases between the two germline ends. CDR3: CASSYQRGNYGYTF. The CDR3 bases are TGTGCCAGCAGCTACCAGCGGGGAAACTATGGCTACACCTTC.

This chain uses TRBV20-1 with TRBJ2-1; weak D call: TRBD2 (7 bases). Trimming shortened V by 5 bases and J by 6 bases, and 17 bases separated the two germline ends. The CDR3 is made up of 14 amino acids. The V gene's germline CDR1 is DFQATT and CDR2 SNEGSKA (reference sequence). The CDR3 spells CSAPSGGASNEQFF. The CDR3 DNA follows: TGCAGTGCTCCCAGTGGGGGGGCCTCCAATGAGCAGTTCTTC.

V and J are TRBV20-1 and TRBJ2-1, with TRBD1 matching over 11 bases. CDR1 is DFQATT and CDR2 is SNEGSKA in the germline V gene (reference sequence). This CDR3 contains 15 residues. V lost 3 bases, J lost 5 bases, and 6 bases stayed unmatched. Written as DNA, the CDR3 is TGCAGTGCTAGCCGGACAGGGGGCGCGGACAATGAGCAGTTCTTC. Translation: CSASRTGGADNEQFF.

This chain joins TRBV7-6 and TRBJ2-2; D remains unclear. Germline V gene sequence: CDR1 SGHVS, CDR2 FNYEAQ. CDR3 length: 16 amino acids. Trimming took off 1 base at V and 4 bases at J, with 13 bases between the two ends. The CDR3, as DNA: TGTGCCAGCAGCTTAGAGTCACCAGGCGGCACCGGGGAGCTGTTTTTT. Translated: CASSLESPGGTGELFF.

This clonotype was counted a few times. The genes are TRBV5-5 and TRBJ1-5; no firm D call. The CDR3 length is 15 residues. CDR1 is SGHKS, CDR2 YYEKEE, per germline (reference sequence). V was shortened by 4 bases and J by 6 bases, with 17 bases between the two germline ends. The CDR3 protein is CASSPKVGGFQPQHF. The CDR3 DNA is TGTGCCAGCAGCCCTAAAGTGGGAGGGTTTCAGCCCCAGCATTTT.

In this sample, this clonotype turned up a few times. This chain links TRBV15 with TRBJ1-1; 7 bases are a match to TRBD1. CDR1 is LNHNV, CDR2 YYDKDF, per germline (reference sequence). The CDR3 is made up of 14 amino acids. Germline trimming cut 1 base from V and 7 bases from J; bases unmatched to any gene: 6. The CDR3 is CATSRGRGGIEAFF. CDR3 coding DNA: TGTGCCACCAGCAGAGGCAGGGGGGGCATTGAAGCTTTCTTT.

This clonotype was observed a few times. V is TRBV14 and J is TRBJ1-4; TRBD1 matches 7 bases. The junction had 2 bases not matched to a gene; V was cut back by 0 bases and J by 4 bases. The CDR3 has 15 residues. Germline CDR1 SGHDN, CDR2 FVKESK. CDR3 sequence (DNA): TGTGCCAGCAGCCAAGAGACAGGGTTTAATGAAAAACTGTTTTTT. This sequence encodes CASSQETGFNEKLFF.

Comments on this clonotype: A single base separates this from a much larger clone, so it may be a read error. The V and J genes are TRBV5-1 and TRBJ2-1, with D unresolved. Germline CDR1 and CDR2: SGHRS and YFSETQ. CDR3 length: 12 residues. DNA for the CDR3: TGCACCAGCAGCCCACAGTACAATGAGCAGTTCTTC. Amino acid sequence: CTSSPQYNEQFF.

Notes on this clonotype: A clone one base away is much larger, so this may be a read error. The CDR3 loop reads CSARVSGGIRGEQYF. The CDR3 coding sequence is TGCAGTGCTAGGGTGAGCGGGGGTATCCGGGGTGAGCAGTACTTC. The chain combines TRBV20-1 with TRBJ2-5; 8 positions agree with TRBD2. CDR3 size: 15 residues. V gave up 3 bases and J gave up 11 bases; unmatched junction bases: 17. Germline values: CDR1 DFQATT, CDR2 SNEGSKA (reference sequence).

This rearrangement joins TRBV5-6 to TRBJ2-3, with 8 bases that match TRBD2. This CDR3 contains 15 residues. V trimming: 5 bases; J trimming: 5 bases; junction bases outside the gene matches: 10. CDR1 is SGHDT and CDR2 is YYEEEE in the germline V gene. The chain's CDR3 is CASSDPGLEIDTQYF. CDR3 nucleotides: TGTGCCAGCAGTGACCCGGGACTAGAAATAGATACGCAGTATTTT.

This clonotype was counted a single time. This could be a read error, since a much larger clone is one nucleotide away. This chain connects TRBV29-1 to TRBJ2-7; the D call may be TRBD1 or TRBD2 (6 bases each). CDR3 length: 13 residues. The germline CDR1 and CDR2 sequences are SQVTM and ANQGSEA. The CDR3 nucleotides read TGCGGCGTTGTGGTCAGGGGAGGATACGAGCAGTACTTC. Its translation: CGVVVRGGYEQYF.

In this sample, this clonotype turned up a few times. The V and J genes are TRBV20-1 and TRBJ2-3; TRBD2 agrees at 9 bases. This CDR3 has 15 residues. Germline trimming cut 5 bases from V and 3 bases from J; bases unmatched to any gene: 9. The germline V gene encodes CDR1 DFQATT and CDR2 SNEGSKA (reference sequence). CDR3 region: CSAPPLAGLTDTQYF. DNA for the CDR3: TGCAGTGCTCCCCCGCTAGCGGGGTTAACAGATACGCAGTATTTT.

Details on this clonotype: A much larger clone sits a single nucleotide away, making a read error possible. The V call is TRBV7-9, the J call TRBJ2-3, with 7 positions matching TRBD1. V shed 5 bases, J shed 5 bases, and the junction held 4 bases outside the gene matches. The germline CDR1 and CDR2 sequences are SEHNR and FQNEAQ (reference sequence). The CDR3 is 13 amino acids. The CDR3 region is CASSPGQKDTQYF. In nucleotides, the CDR3 is TGTGCCAGCAGCCCGGGACAGAAAGATACGCAGTATTTT.

The sample holds a few counts of this clonotype. V gene TRBV7-2 combines with J gene TRBJ2-3; D is ambiguous. The CDR3 has 14 amino acids. V lost 1 base to trimming and J lost 5 bases, with 10 bases between them. Germline CDR1 and CDR2: SGHTA and FQGNSA. CDR3 DNA: TGTGCCAGCAGCTTAGGAGACTCCAGAGATACGCAGTATTTT. This encodes CASSLGDSRDTQYF.

The sample holds a few counts of this clonotype. J is TRBJ2-3 and V is TRBV9; D remains unclear. The V end was cut by 1 base, the J end by 2 bases, with 11 bases between. The CDR3 extends over 15 amino acids. CDR1 is SGDLS, CDR2 YYNGEE, per germline. CDR3 protein: CASSVSLLYTDTQYF. The CDR3 region has the DNA TGTGCCAGCAGCGTATCCCTTCTCTACACAGATACGCAGTATTTT. Combining the CDR3 with reference TRBV9 and TRBJ2-3 gives the whole variable domain DSGVTQTPKHLITATGQRVTLRCSPRSGDLSVYWYQQSLDQGLQFLIQYYNGEERAKGNILERFSAQQFPDLHSELNLSSLELGDSALYFCASSVSLLYTDTQYFGPGTRLTVL.

The chain recombines TRBV27 with TRBJ2-3, with 7 bases fitting TRBD2. Germline V lookup: CDR1 MNHEY, CDR2 SMNVEV (reference sequence). The V segment lost 0 bases and the J segment 6 bases; nucleotides outside the gene matches: 6. CDR3 length: 15 amino acids. Here the CDR3 DNA reads TGTGCCAGCAGTTTATCTAGGCGGGGGAAGGATACGCAGTATTTT. This gives the protein CASSLSRRGKDTQYF.

With regard to this clonotype: This is likely a read error, given that the CDR3 carries no conserved phenylalanine or tryptophan at its end. The V and J genes are TRBV6-1 and TRBJ1-2; D is undetermined. Germline CDR1 is MNHNS and CDR2 is SASEGT. The CDR3 has 14 amino acids. Trimming removed 3 bases from V and 1 base from J, with 9 bases in between. The CDR3 coding sequence is TGTGCCAGCAGTGACCTCCTATATAACTATGGCTACACCGTC. Translation gives CASSDLLYNYGYTV.

This clonotype was picked up a small number of times. The rearrangement links TRBV7-2 to TRBJ2-7; no clear D. The CDR3 consists of 13 residues. Germline CDR1 and CDR2: SGHTA and FQGNSA. The ends were cut back, 3 bases at V and 4 bases at J, with 10 bases in the middle. The CDR3 reads CASSFSTVYEQYF. The CDR3 DNA is TGTGCCAGCAGCTTCTCCACAGTGTACGAGCAGTACTTC.

This sequence joins TRBV20-1 and TRBJ1-2; D may be TRBD1 (5 bases). The V end lost 0 bases, the J end lost 4 bases, and 15 bases lay between the germline ends. The germline CDR1 and CDR2 sequences are DFQATT and SNEGSKA (reference sequence). CDR3 length: 15 residues. CDR3 nucleotides: TGCAGTGCTAGAGATCCTCCAGGGTTGGGCTATGGCTACACCTTC. Translation gives CSARDPPGLGYGYTF.

The chain joins TRBV7-2 to TRBJ1-1; TRBD1 might be the D (5 bases). The length of the CDR3 is 14 residues. V shed 5 bases and J shed 5 bases, with 15 bases lying between them. CDR1 is SGHTA, CDR2 FQGNSA, per germline. CDR3 coding DNA: TGTGCCAGCAGCCCCCGGCAGGGCCCGACTGAAGCTTTCTTT. Its protein is CASSPRQGPTEAFF.

This sequence joins TRBV11-2 and TRBJ2-7; D tentatively fits TRBD1 or TRBD2 (6 bases each). The V end was cut by 4 bases, the J end by 0 bases, with 16 bases between. Germline V gives CDR1 SGHAT, CDR2 FQNNGV. The CDR3 runs to 16 residues. This CDR3 reads CASSSPSTGASYEQYF. The CDR3, as DNA: TGTGCCAGCAGCTCCCCGTCAACGGGGGCCTCCTACGAGCAGTACTTC.

This clonotype appeared a few times. The V call is TRBV29-1, the J call TRBJ1-5; 7 nucleotides align to TRBD1. Germline loops: CDR1 SQVTM, CDR2 ANQGSEA. Trimming cost V 7 bases and J 0 bases; bases outside gene matches: 15. This CDR3 contains 17 residues. The CDR3: CSAHRDSNHYSNQPQHF. In DNA form, the CDR3 reads TGCAGCGCCCACCGGGACAGTAATCACTATAGCAATCAGCCCCAGCATTTT.